This TCR beta chain was documented in a study of blood T cell repertoires in COVID-19. Overall study context: Samples came from the United States, Italy and Spain, spanning acute and convalescent COVID-19.

Germline values: CDR1 MNHEY, CDR2 SVGEGT. Unmatched junction bases numbered 5, after V lost 5 bases and J lost 12 bases. The CDR3 totals 14 residues. In the source study's methods: Estimated nucleated cell counts came from reference gene primer amplification. The table came from immunoSEQ multiplex PCR; TCRdb's copy has only in-frame clones and leaves some out. The V and J calls and clone size are taken from that table; D and trimming were inferred from the DNA. This sample yields 150,000 to 200,000 clones, of which over 70% are seen a single time; 17% belongs to the top ten. This clonotype originated in a man in his 60s with active or convalescent COVID-19. The sample comprised peripheral blood. V usage is TRBV6-2 or TRBV6-3 and J usage is TRBJ2-1; 15 bases fit TRBD2. The CDR3 DNA reads as TGTGCCAGCAGTCGACCGGGACTAGCGGGGGGGCAGTTCTTC. Translated, it gives CASSRPGLAGGQFF.